This T cell receptor beta chain stems from a study of beta chain features in type 1 diabetes. Study in general: In age, gender and cell yields, patients were similar to healthy donors. Findings and caveats of the study: In the patient group, naive, central memory and Treg TCRB repertoires seemed more alike than in the healthy donor group. TCRB CDR3 length was moderately but significantly reduced in all four CD4+ subsets of Type 1 diabetes patients.

Since all of the isolated RNA was reverse transcribed, expressed TCRB transcripts were what got sequenced. Here immunoSEQ multiplex PCR was the method, and the copy in TCRdb shows in-frame clones only, minus some. Counted here are a few hundred thousand clones, roughly an eighth occurring once; the ten biggest clones make up 0.017%. It was via CD45RO/CCR7/CD25/CD127/CD95/CD27 that CD4+ naive, central memory, regulatory and stem cell-like memory cells were sorted. Each sorted population was over 95% pure. This clone was seen a handful of times. Its antigen is not identified. The CDR3 is made up of 13 amino acids. Trimming removed 3 bases from V and 2 bases from J, with 7 bases in between. Germline V gene data show CDR1 as SGHAT and CDR2 as FQNNGV.

Input material: naive CD4+ T cells from blood. The chain uses TRBV11-2 and TRBJ1-1; D remains unclear. The TCR originated in a man between 25 and 39 years old with type 1 diabetes. This chain's CDR3 is CASSLGANTEAFF. The CDR3 nucleotides are TGTGCCAGCAGCTTGGGAGCAAACACTGAAGCTTTCTTT.